The 13 T cell receptor beta chains below all came from one sample that was sequenced in a study of T cell repertoires in cytomegalovirus infection. TCRdb ran MiXCR on the reads and lists one entry per CDR3 protein. The sample has hundreds of thousands of distinct CDR3 sequences, 30% to 35% seen once. Antigens for these TCRs are unknown. The sequences come from cultured CD8+ T cells from PBMCs, collected from culture after CMV antigen stimulation. The receptor source for this set is a human donor in good health (CMV status not recorded). Some clones in this sample may be carry-over from other donors' samples.

The V and J genes are TRBV13 and TRBJ1-4, with D possibly TRBD1 on 5 matching bases. This CDR3 is built from 14 residues. V lost 4 bases, J lost 8 bases, and 14 bases lay in between. Germline CDR1 is PRHDT and CDR2 is FYEKMQ (reference sequence). The CDR3 DNA reads TGTGCCAGCAGCTACGAGGGGTCTCGGGAAAAACTGTTTTTT. It yields the protein CASSYEGSREKLFF.

In its sample, this clonotype was seen once. A clone one base away is much larger, so this may be a read error. This chain connects TRBV27 to TRBJ2-7; tentative D call: TRBD2 (6 bases). The CDR3 loop spans 20 amino acids. CDR1 and CDR2 from the germline V gene are MNHEY and SMNVEV (reference sequence). The V end lost 8 bases, the J end lost 2 bases, and 34 bases lay between the germline ends. DNA of the CDR3: TGTGCCAGCTATTTACGCAACAGTTTATACGACAGCCGGGGGACCTACGAGCAGTACGTC. Translating gives CASYLRNSLYDSRGTYEQYV.

This clonotype has only a few counts. The gene calls are TRBV5-4 and TRBJ1-1; the D gene is possibly TRBD1 (6 bases). Germline V gene data show CDR1 as SGHNT and CDR2 as YYREEE (reference sequence). This CDR3 has 15 residues. The V gene lost 0 bases and the J gene lost 1 base, with 10 bases spanning the gap. In DNA, the CDR3 is TGTGCCAGCAGCTTGGTCGTGACAGGGAACACTGAAGCTTTCTTT. This translates into CASSLVVTGNTEAFF.

The CDR3: CASSYDSSTGELFF. CDR3 sequence (DNA): TGTGCCAGCAGTTACGACTCGAGCACCGGGGAGCTGTTTTTT. This chain connects TRBV6-8 to TRBJ2-2, with D uncertain. This CDR3 is 14 amino acids long. Germline values: CDR1 MNHGY, CDR2 SAAAGT. Trimming took 2 bases from V and 4 from J, leaving 8 bases between them.

V usage is TRBV12-5 and J usage is TRBJ1-2; TRBD1 is a possible D gene (6 bases). The V and J ends lost 7 bases and 2 bases respectively, with 14 bases between them. This CDR3 comprises 14 residues. Germline CDR1 reads LGHNT; CDR2 reads FRNRAP. CDR3 in amino acids: CASAVGAGNYGYTF. In nucleotides, the CDR3 is TGTGCTAGTGCCGTGGGGGCAGGGAACTATGGCTACACCTTC.

The J gene is TRBJ1-2, the V gene TRBV4-2, with 9 nucleotides matching TRBD1. Germline V gene data show CDR1 as LGHNA and CDR2 as YNFKEQ. The CDR3 runs to 12 residues. The V segment lost 8 bases and the J segment 5 bases; nucleotides outside the gene matches: 3. CDR3 residues: CASGDRAYGYTF. The DNA of the CDR3 is TGTGCCAGCGGGGACAGGGCTTATGGCTACACCTTC.

This clonotype turned up a few times. The chain couples TRBV4-1 to TRBJ1-2, with 7 bases aligning to TRBD1. The ends lost 1 base at V and 5 bases at J; junction bases unmatched: 7. The CDR3 sequence is 15 residues long. The germline gives CDR1 MGHRA, CDR2 YSYEKL. The CDR3 protein is CASSQVSGTDYGYTF. The CDR3 coding sequence is TGCGCCAGCAGCCAAGTTTCCGGGACAGATTATGGCTACACCTTC.

The rearrangement uses TRBV4-3 and TRBJ2-4; tentative D call: TRBD1 (5 bases). Germline loops: CDR1 LGHNA, CDR2 YSLEER. V shed 0 bases and J shed 3 bases, with 15 bases lying between them. The CDR3 has 17 residues. CDR3 region: CASSQERGPWGKNIQYF. CDR3 bases: TGCGCCAGCAGCCAAGAAAGGGGCCCCTGGGGCAAAAACATTCAGTACTTC.

The table lists this clonotype with a few counts. The chain has TRBV12-5 and TRBJ1-6; D remains ambiguous. The length of the CDR3 is 15 residues. V was shortened by 1 base and J by 1 base, with 5 bases between the two germline ends. Germline lookup yields CDR1 LGHNT and CDR2 FRNRAP. CDR3 protein: CASGLARSYNSPLHF. DNA of the CDR3: TGTGCTAGTGGTTTGGCTAGGTCCTATAATTCACCCCTCCACTTT.

This chain links TRBV4-1 with TRBJ2-7, with D hard to call. Trimming shortened V by 1 base and J by 5 bases, and 9 bases separated the two germline ends. Germline loops: CDR1 MGHRA, CDR2 YSYEKL. The CDR3 has 13 residues. The CDR3: CASSQGVGDEQYV. In DNA, the CDR3 is TGCGCCAGCAGCCAAGGTGTTGGGGACGAGCAGTACGTC.

In its sample, this clonotype was seen a few times. J is TRBJ2-7 and V is TRBV4-2, with a weak D call TRBD1 (5 bases). The CDR3 covers 13 residues. Trimming removed 1 base from V and 4 bases from J, with 8 bases in between. CDR1 LGHNA and CDR2 YNFKEQ come from the germline V gene. CDR3: CASSQGGRYEQYF. In DNA form, the CDR3 reads TGTGCCAGCAGCCAAGGGGGCAGGTACGAGCAGTACTTC.

For the CDR3, the DNA is TGTGCCAGCAGCCCCTACGGGACGGCCCGCAATCCGTATGGCTACACCTTC. This encodes CASSPYGTARNPYGYTF. This chain connects TRBV9 to TRBJ1-2; a possible D gene is TRBD1 (5 bases). Trimming pared 4 bases from V and 5 bases from J, leaving 24 bases between. CDR1 is SGDLS, CDR2 YYNGEE, per germline. There are 17 residues in the CDR3.

This clonotype was counted only a few times. The chain couples TRBV6-1 to TRBJ2-2, with 8 bases fitting TRBD2. The CDR3 is made up of 13 amino acids. Looked up from germline, CDR1 is MNHNS and CDR2 is SASEGT. Trimming at V came to 9 bases and at J to 6 bases, leaving 6 bases not matched to a gene. The CDR3 DNA follows: TGTGCCAGTACTGCGGGAGGTCCCGGGGAGCTGTTTTTT. This encodes CASTAGGPGELFF.